The 5 T cell receptor beta chains below come from one sample, sequenced in a study of STAT5B mutations in CD4+ large granular lymphocyte leukemia. Method: immunoSEQ multiplex PCR; TCRdb's copy keeps in-frame clones and lacks some. The table records under 30,000 clones, just under 75% of them present only once. The sample comprised CD4+ T cells from blood buffy coats. The receptors were gathered from a human donor in good health.

The chain carries TRBV29-1 and TRBJ1-3; D unclear. The germline CDR1 and CDR2 sequences are SQVTM and ANQGSEA. CDR3 size: 12 residues. Trimming left V 6 bases short and J 1 base short, with 7 bases between. CDR3 coding DNA: TGCAGCGTGTCGGTATCTGGAAACACCATATATTTT. Protein sequence: CSVSVSGNTIYF.

The CDR3 DNA is TGTGCTAGCCGCCCTAATAGAGGGACCGGGGAGCTGTTTTTT. Translating gives CASRPNRGTGELFF. The chain links TRBV7-7 to TRBJ2-2, with a weak D call TRBD2 (5 bases). CDR3 size: 14 residues. Germline V gives CDR1 SSHAT, CDR2 FNYEAQ (reference sequence).

This clone was seen once. The rearrangement links TRBV7-2 to TRBJ1-2; the match to TRBD1 covers 9 bases. Trimming removed 5 bases from V and 3 bases from J; junction bases left unmatched: 7. The CDR3 spans 15 residues. CDR1 is SGHTA, CDR2 FQGNSA, per germline. Here the CDR3 reads CASSPQGAGDYGYTF. CDR3 bases: TGTGCCAGCAGCCCACAGGGGGCAGGGGACTATGGCTACACCTTC. The full variable domain, rest sourced from reference TRBV7-2 and TRBJ1-2, is GAGVSQSPSNKVTEKGKDVELRCDPISGHTALYWYRQSLGQGLEFLIYFQGNSAPDKSGLPSDRFSAERTGGSVSTLTIQRTQQEDSAVYLCASSPQGAGDYGYTFGSGTRLTVV.

CDR3 nucleotides: TGTGCCAGTAGTATTTTCGGACCGATAAACAATGAGCAGTTCTTC. Translation: CASSIFGPINNEQFF. This chain connects TRBV19 to TRBJ2-1; D gene unclear. Trimming shortened V by 3 bases and J by 5 bases, and 14 bases separated the two germline ends. CDR1 and CDR2 from the germline V gene are LNHDA and SQIVND (reference sequence). The CDR3 totals 15 residues. Drawing the rest from reference TRBV19 and TRBJ2-1, the complete variable domain is DGGITQSPKYLFRKEGQNVTLSCEQNLNHDAMYWYRQDPGQGLRLIYYSQIVNDFQKGDIAEGYSVSREKKESFPLTVTSAQKNPTAFYLCASSIFGPINNEQFFGPGTRLTVL.

The chain recombines TRBV12-5 with TRBJ2-5; TRBD2 agrees at 9 bases. Germline V gene data show CDR1 as LGHNT and CDR2 as FRNRAP. V lost 5 bases to trimming and J lost 4 bases; unmatched junction nucleotides: 17. This CDR3 is built from 18 residues. The CDR3, as DNA: TGTGCTAGTGGTCCCGCACTATTAGCGGGAGAGGGGAGAGAGACCCAGTACTTC. This gives the protein CASGPALLAGEGRETQYF.